This T cell receptor beta chain was retrieved from a study of T cells in Graves' hyperthyroidism and ophthalmopathy. This clonotype was seen at least ten times. V dropped 0 bases and J dropped 4; count of bases not matched to a gene: 6. Germline lookup yields CDR1 GTSNPN and CDR2 SVGIG (reference sequence). CDR3 length: 15 residues. The CDR3 regions of TCR beta were amplified from RNA transcripts. An initial round of RT-PCR targeting the TCR CDR3 relied on the HTBI primer set. TCRdb reprocessed the multiplex PCR reads via MiXCR and lists one record per CDR3 protein. The data contain about 530,000 distinct CDR3 sequences, about a sixth of them seen just once; the ten biggest clones take up roughly 18%.

The chain recombines TRBV30 with TRBJ2-1, with 7 bases that match TRBD2. The clonotype comes from a woman aged 18-29 years with Graves' ophthalmopathy. The sequencing input was blood. CDR3 loop: CAWSVRGGVYNEQFF. The CDR3 DNA is TGTGCCTGGAGTGTACGTGGGGGGGTATACAATGAGCAGTTCTTC.